These T cell receptor beta chains were read from a single sample in a study of cytomegalovirus exposure and HLA in healthy donors. Some clones are missing from TCRdb's copy, which holds only in-frame ones; the method was immunoSEQ multiplex PCR. The table has 84,000 or so clones, about 80% seen once. The specimen was PBMCs. These receptor sequences come from a male donor in good health and CMV-seronegative. The CDR3 runs from the conserved cysteine through the conserved F or W. A D gene is named only where the DNA matches it firmly. The size field is filled for only some rows; it gives once, few, many or a size class.

NA	TRBV10-3	TRBJ2-6	NA	CAISATGTSRGTGANVLTF	TGTGCCATCAGTGCAACAGGGACGTCGAGAGGGACTGGGGCCAACGTCCTGACTTTC
few	TRBV4-3	TRBJ1-1	NA	CASSQGGQTNTEAFF	TGCGCCAGCAGCCAAGGGGGGCAGACGAACACTGAAGCTTTCTTT
NA	TRBV10-2	TRBJ2-7	NA	CASSEYQGSGEQYF	TGCGCCAGCAGTGAGTACCAGGGAAGTGGGGAGCAGTACTTC
NA	TRBV5-5	TRBJ1-1	NA	CASSLTPAGVNTEAFF	TGTGCCAGCAGCTTAACCCCTGCAGGTGTGAACACTGAAGCTTTCTTT
NA	TRBV21-1	TRBJ1-2	NA	CASSTGGLNYGYTF	TGTGCCAGCAGCACGGGGGGGCTTAACTATGGCTACACCTTC
NA	TRBV7-9	TRBJ2-7	TRBD1	CASSEGDSYEQYF	TGTGCCAGCAGCGAGGGGGACAGCTACGAGCAGTACTTC
once	TRBV5-6	TRBJ1-6	TRBD1	CASSLRKPGGSPLHF	TGTGCCAGCAGCTTGAGAAAACCAGGGGGTTCACCCCTCCACTTT
NA	TRBV4-1	TRBJ1-1	NA	CASSQDLTRHIIGNTEAFF	TGCGCCAGCAGCCAAGATCTAACGAGACACATAATTGGGAACACTGAAGCTTTCTTT
few	TRBV10-2	TRBJ2-3	TRBD2	CASSLSLGETSGRDTQYF	TGCGCCAGCAGTTTGAGTCTTGGGGAGACTAGCGGGAGGGATACGCAGTATTTT
NA	TRBV11-3	TRBJ2-2	TRBD2	CASNRDASGGHRNTGELFF	TGTGCCAGCAACAGGGACGCTAGCGGGGGCCATAGGAACACCGGGGAGCTGTTTTTT
NA	TRBV4-1	TRBJ2-1	NA	CASSHPGHYNEQFF	TGCGCCAGCAGCCACCCGGGACACTACAATGAGCAGTTCTTC
NA	TRBV19	TRBJ1-5	TRBD1	CASSIDLRQGAAGNQPQHF	TGTGCCAGTAGTATAGATTTGCGGCAGGGGGCGGCTGGCAATCAGCCCCAGCATTTT
NA	TRBV18	TRBJ1-2	NA	CASPVRDGQNNYGYTF	TGTGCCAGCCCCGTGCGTGACGGACAGAATAACTATGGCTACACCTTC
NA	TRBV27	TRBJ2-2	TRBD1	CASSLYRGLNTGELFF	TGTGCCAGCAGTTTATATAGGGGGCTTAACACCGGGGAGCTGTTTTTT
NA	TRBV19	TRBJ1-1	NA	CASSIGPGSTEAFF	TGTGCCAGTAGTATTGGTCCGGGGAGTACTGAAGCTTTCTTT
NA	TRBV10-3	TRBJ1-1	TRBD1	CAISKGAGDTEAFF	TGTGCCATCAGTAAGGGGGCTGGGGACACTGAAGCTTTCTTT
NA	TRBV28	TRBJ2-5	TRBD2	CASSSPSGRPSGREQYF	TGTGCCAGCAGTTCCCCTAGCGGGAGGCCTTCGGGGAGGGAGCAGTACTTC
NA	TRBV5-1	TRBJ1-2	NA	CASSDPYGGTVYGYTF	TGCGCCAGCAGCGACCCATACGGCGGGACTGTCTATGGCTACACCTTC
NA	TRBV28	TRBJ1-4	NA	CASSYRTTNEKLFF	TGTGCCAGTTCCTACAGGACAACTAATGAAAAACTGTTTTTT
NA	TRBV13	TRBJ2-1	NA	CASSLAGSYNEQFF	TGTGCCAGCAGCTTAGCGGGTTCCTACAATGAGCAGTTCTTC
few	TRBV4-3	TRBJ1-1	NA	CASSQELGVNTEAFF	TGCGCCAGCAGCCAAGAATTAGGGGTGAACACTGAAGCTTTCTTT
NA	TRBV6-1	TRBJ1-1	NA	CASRPGPQNTEAFF	TGTGCCAGCAGACCAGGCCCGCAGAACACTGAAGCTTTCTTT
NA	TRBV5-1	TRBJ2-2	NA	CASRETGDGELFF	TGCGCCAGCAGAGAGACAGGAGACGGGGAGCTGTTTTTT
NA	TRBV28	TRBJ2-3	NA	CASSARGHGATQYF	TGTGCCAGCAGTGCTCGGGGACATGGGGCTACGCAGTATTTT
NA	TRBV9	TRBJ1-4	TRBD1	CASSVKGAGENEKLFF	TGTGCCAGCAGCGTTAAGGGGGCAGGGGAAAATGAAAAACTGTTTTTT
NA	TRBV19	TRBJ2-3	TRBD2	CARLAGDTQYF	TGTGCCAGACTAGCGGGAGATACGCAGTATTTT
NA	TRBV19	TRBJ2-3	NA	CASRNQGTDTQYF	TGTGCCAGTAGGAACCAGGGAACAGATACGCAGTATTTT
NA	TRBV5-5	TRBJ2-1	NA	CASSRSISGEQFF	TGTGCCAGCAGCCGGTCGATTAGCGGTGAGCAGTTCTTC
NA	TRBV10-3	TRBJ1-4	TRBD1	CAISGTGNEKLFF	TGTGCCATCTCCGGGACAGGAAATGAAAAACTGTTTTTT
NA	TRBV7-6	TRBJ2-7	TRBD2	CASSLETGGSYEQYF	TGTGCCAGCAGCCTAGAAACCGGCGGGAGCTACGAGCAGTACTTC
few	TRBV5-4	TRBJ2-5	NA	CASSLGQSQETQYF	TGTGCCAGCAGCTTGGGACAGAGCCAAGAGACCCAGTACTTC
once	TRBV14	TRBJ1-3	NA	CASSPRGHYLSGNTIYF	TGTGCCAGCAGCCCGAGGGGACATTACCTCTCTGGAAACACTATATATTTT
NA	TRBV28	TRBJ2-3	NA	CASSSPDTQYF	TGTGCCAGCAGCTCCCCGGATACGCAGTATTTT
NA	TRBV13	TRBJ2-3	TRBD2	CASSLILAGGTDTQYF	TGTGCCAGCAGCTTAATCCTAGCGGGAGGGACAGATACGCAGTATTTT
NA	TRBV27	TRBJ2-7	NA	CASSLSSGKSYEQYF	TGTGCCAGCAGTTTATCCTCAGGCAAGTCCTACGAGCAGTACTTC
NA	TRBV19	TRBJ2-4	TRBD1	CASSIRARGSKNIQYF	TGTGCCAGTAGTATACGGGCCAGGGGGTCCAAAAACATTCAGTACTTC
NA	TRBV28	TRBJ1-2	TRBD1	CASSWTGGRLRGYTF	TGTGCCAGCAGTTGGACAGGGGGAAGACTTCGTGGCTACACCTTC
NA	TRBV2	TRBJ2-7	NA	CASSAEGIGLNEQYF	TGTGCCAGCAGTGCGGAGGGGATAGGGTTGAACGAGCAGTACTTC
NA	TRBV7-2	TRBJ2-3	NA	CASSSGPTDTQYF	TGTGCCAGCAGCTCAGGGCCAACAGATACGCAGTATTTT
NA	TRBV7-9	TRBJ2-7	NA	CASSSVVGLPYEQYF	TGTGCCAGCAGCTCCGTAGTGGGGCTCCCCTACGAGCAGTACTTC
NA	TRBV29-1	TRBJ2-3	NA	CSVVRAGREDTQYF	TGCAGCGTTGTCAGGGCGGGACGGGAGGATACGCAGTATTTT
NA	TRBV7-2	TRBJ1-4	NA	CASSPTGTFNEKLFF	TGTGCCAGCAGCCCTACCGGGACATTTAATGAAAAACTGTTTTTT
NA	TRBV2	TRBJ1-2	TRBD1	CATSVTLTDRVDYGYTF	TGTGCCACCTCGGTCACCCTTACTGACAGGGTCGACTATGGCTACACCTTC
NA	TRBV6-1	TRBJ2-2	NA	CASSARGDTNTGELFF	TGTGCCAGCAGTGCCAGGGGCGACACGAACACCGGGGAGCTGTTTTTT
NA	TRBV18	TRBJ2-7	TRBD1	CASSTTGGEQYF	TGTGCCAGCTCAACGACAGGGGGCGAGCAGTACTTC
NA	TRBV4-3	TRBJ1-2	NA	CASSQEQSGYGYTF	TGCGCCAGCAGCCAAGAACAGTCAGGCTATGGCTACACCTTC
NA	TRBV6-5	TRBJ2-7	TRBD2	CASCRGGSFDEQYF	TGTGCCAGCTGCCGGGGGGGCTCTTTCGACGAGCAGTACTTC
NA	TRBV27	TRBJ2-3	NA	CASRSWATDTQYF	TGTGCCAGCAGGAGCTGGGCGACAGATACGCAGTATTTT
once	TRBV10-2	TRBJ2-1	TRBD2	CASTNGLAGARFGNEQFF	TGCGCCAGCACCAACGGACTAGCGGGAGCTCGTTTCGGAAATGAGCAGTTCTTC